The 5 T cell receptor beta chains below were found in one sample sequenced in a study of cytotoxic CD8 clonotypes in ibrutinib-treated CLL. Some clones are missing from TCRdb's copy, which holds only in-frame ones; the method was immunoSEQ multiplex PCR. The table has about 120,000 clones, approximately 58% seen once. The sample consisted of PBMCs, taken after 24 months of ibrutinib treatment. These receptors were taken from a human donor with chronic lymphocytic leukemia.

The chain employs TRBV6-5 and TRBJ1-6; TRBD1 is a possible D gene (5 bases). Germline V gives CDR1 MNHEY, CDR2 SVGAGI. This CDR3 has 15 residues. The V gene lost 5 bases and the J gene lost 7 bases, with 15 bases spanning the gap. The CDR3 region is CASSRSGESNSPLHF. CDR3 sequence (DNA): TGTGCCAGCAGTCGCTCGGGGGAGTCCAATTCACCCCTCCACTTT.

The chain is built from TRBV11-1 and TRBJ1-5, with D unclear. The germline gives CDR1 SGHAT, CDR2 FQDESV (reference sequence). The CDR3 consists of 17 residues. Between the trimmed V and J ends, which lost 3 bases and 4 bases, there was a span of 19 bases. CDR3 sequence reads: CASSLIRAQCDNQPQHF. CDR3 nucleotides: TGTGCCAGCAGCTTGATCCGGGCACAATGCGATAATCAGCCCCAGCATTTT.

The chain is built from TRBV5-7 and TRBJ1-1; perhaps TRBD1 as D (6 bases). TRBV5-7 is filed as an ORF, its function uncertain. V shed 4 bases and J shed 2 bases, with 24 bases lying between them. The CDR3 length is 18 residues. The CDR3 sequence is CASSRGRAGDPPNTEAFF. In DNA, the CDR3 is TGTGCCAGCAGCCGGGGGAGGGCAGGGGATCCCCCAAACACTGAAGCTTTCTTT.

The V and J genes are TRBV21-1 and TRBJ2-4; the DNA was not compared with TRBD1, the D call given in the table. TRBV21-1 is assigned pseudogene status. CDR3 size: 16 residues. As DNA, the CDR3 is TGTGCCAGCAGCACTGGGCCTCTGAAAGCCAAAAACATTCAGTACTTC. Encoded protein: CASSTGPLKAKNIQYF.

The V gene is TRBV7-2, the J gene TRBJ1-5; a possible D gene is TRBD1 (6 bases). Germline assignment: CDR1 SGHTA and CDR2 FQGNSA. The CDR3 totals 13 residues. Trimming left V 10 bases short and J 4 bases short, with 14 bases between. The DNA for the CDR3 is TGTGCCACCTCGGGGGGCGGTAATCAGCCCCAGCATTTT. Its translation: CATSGGGNQPQHF.